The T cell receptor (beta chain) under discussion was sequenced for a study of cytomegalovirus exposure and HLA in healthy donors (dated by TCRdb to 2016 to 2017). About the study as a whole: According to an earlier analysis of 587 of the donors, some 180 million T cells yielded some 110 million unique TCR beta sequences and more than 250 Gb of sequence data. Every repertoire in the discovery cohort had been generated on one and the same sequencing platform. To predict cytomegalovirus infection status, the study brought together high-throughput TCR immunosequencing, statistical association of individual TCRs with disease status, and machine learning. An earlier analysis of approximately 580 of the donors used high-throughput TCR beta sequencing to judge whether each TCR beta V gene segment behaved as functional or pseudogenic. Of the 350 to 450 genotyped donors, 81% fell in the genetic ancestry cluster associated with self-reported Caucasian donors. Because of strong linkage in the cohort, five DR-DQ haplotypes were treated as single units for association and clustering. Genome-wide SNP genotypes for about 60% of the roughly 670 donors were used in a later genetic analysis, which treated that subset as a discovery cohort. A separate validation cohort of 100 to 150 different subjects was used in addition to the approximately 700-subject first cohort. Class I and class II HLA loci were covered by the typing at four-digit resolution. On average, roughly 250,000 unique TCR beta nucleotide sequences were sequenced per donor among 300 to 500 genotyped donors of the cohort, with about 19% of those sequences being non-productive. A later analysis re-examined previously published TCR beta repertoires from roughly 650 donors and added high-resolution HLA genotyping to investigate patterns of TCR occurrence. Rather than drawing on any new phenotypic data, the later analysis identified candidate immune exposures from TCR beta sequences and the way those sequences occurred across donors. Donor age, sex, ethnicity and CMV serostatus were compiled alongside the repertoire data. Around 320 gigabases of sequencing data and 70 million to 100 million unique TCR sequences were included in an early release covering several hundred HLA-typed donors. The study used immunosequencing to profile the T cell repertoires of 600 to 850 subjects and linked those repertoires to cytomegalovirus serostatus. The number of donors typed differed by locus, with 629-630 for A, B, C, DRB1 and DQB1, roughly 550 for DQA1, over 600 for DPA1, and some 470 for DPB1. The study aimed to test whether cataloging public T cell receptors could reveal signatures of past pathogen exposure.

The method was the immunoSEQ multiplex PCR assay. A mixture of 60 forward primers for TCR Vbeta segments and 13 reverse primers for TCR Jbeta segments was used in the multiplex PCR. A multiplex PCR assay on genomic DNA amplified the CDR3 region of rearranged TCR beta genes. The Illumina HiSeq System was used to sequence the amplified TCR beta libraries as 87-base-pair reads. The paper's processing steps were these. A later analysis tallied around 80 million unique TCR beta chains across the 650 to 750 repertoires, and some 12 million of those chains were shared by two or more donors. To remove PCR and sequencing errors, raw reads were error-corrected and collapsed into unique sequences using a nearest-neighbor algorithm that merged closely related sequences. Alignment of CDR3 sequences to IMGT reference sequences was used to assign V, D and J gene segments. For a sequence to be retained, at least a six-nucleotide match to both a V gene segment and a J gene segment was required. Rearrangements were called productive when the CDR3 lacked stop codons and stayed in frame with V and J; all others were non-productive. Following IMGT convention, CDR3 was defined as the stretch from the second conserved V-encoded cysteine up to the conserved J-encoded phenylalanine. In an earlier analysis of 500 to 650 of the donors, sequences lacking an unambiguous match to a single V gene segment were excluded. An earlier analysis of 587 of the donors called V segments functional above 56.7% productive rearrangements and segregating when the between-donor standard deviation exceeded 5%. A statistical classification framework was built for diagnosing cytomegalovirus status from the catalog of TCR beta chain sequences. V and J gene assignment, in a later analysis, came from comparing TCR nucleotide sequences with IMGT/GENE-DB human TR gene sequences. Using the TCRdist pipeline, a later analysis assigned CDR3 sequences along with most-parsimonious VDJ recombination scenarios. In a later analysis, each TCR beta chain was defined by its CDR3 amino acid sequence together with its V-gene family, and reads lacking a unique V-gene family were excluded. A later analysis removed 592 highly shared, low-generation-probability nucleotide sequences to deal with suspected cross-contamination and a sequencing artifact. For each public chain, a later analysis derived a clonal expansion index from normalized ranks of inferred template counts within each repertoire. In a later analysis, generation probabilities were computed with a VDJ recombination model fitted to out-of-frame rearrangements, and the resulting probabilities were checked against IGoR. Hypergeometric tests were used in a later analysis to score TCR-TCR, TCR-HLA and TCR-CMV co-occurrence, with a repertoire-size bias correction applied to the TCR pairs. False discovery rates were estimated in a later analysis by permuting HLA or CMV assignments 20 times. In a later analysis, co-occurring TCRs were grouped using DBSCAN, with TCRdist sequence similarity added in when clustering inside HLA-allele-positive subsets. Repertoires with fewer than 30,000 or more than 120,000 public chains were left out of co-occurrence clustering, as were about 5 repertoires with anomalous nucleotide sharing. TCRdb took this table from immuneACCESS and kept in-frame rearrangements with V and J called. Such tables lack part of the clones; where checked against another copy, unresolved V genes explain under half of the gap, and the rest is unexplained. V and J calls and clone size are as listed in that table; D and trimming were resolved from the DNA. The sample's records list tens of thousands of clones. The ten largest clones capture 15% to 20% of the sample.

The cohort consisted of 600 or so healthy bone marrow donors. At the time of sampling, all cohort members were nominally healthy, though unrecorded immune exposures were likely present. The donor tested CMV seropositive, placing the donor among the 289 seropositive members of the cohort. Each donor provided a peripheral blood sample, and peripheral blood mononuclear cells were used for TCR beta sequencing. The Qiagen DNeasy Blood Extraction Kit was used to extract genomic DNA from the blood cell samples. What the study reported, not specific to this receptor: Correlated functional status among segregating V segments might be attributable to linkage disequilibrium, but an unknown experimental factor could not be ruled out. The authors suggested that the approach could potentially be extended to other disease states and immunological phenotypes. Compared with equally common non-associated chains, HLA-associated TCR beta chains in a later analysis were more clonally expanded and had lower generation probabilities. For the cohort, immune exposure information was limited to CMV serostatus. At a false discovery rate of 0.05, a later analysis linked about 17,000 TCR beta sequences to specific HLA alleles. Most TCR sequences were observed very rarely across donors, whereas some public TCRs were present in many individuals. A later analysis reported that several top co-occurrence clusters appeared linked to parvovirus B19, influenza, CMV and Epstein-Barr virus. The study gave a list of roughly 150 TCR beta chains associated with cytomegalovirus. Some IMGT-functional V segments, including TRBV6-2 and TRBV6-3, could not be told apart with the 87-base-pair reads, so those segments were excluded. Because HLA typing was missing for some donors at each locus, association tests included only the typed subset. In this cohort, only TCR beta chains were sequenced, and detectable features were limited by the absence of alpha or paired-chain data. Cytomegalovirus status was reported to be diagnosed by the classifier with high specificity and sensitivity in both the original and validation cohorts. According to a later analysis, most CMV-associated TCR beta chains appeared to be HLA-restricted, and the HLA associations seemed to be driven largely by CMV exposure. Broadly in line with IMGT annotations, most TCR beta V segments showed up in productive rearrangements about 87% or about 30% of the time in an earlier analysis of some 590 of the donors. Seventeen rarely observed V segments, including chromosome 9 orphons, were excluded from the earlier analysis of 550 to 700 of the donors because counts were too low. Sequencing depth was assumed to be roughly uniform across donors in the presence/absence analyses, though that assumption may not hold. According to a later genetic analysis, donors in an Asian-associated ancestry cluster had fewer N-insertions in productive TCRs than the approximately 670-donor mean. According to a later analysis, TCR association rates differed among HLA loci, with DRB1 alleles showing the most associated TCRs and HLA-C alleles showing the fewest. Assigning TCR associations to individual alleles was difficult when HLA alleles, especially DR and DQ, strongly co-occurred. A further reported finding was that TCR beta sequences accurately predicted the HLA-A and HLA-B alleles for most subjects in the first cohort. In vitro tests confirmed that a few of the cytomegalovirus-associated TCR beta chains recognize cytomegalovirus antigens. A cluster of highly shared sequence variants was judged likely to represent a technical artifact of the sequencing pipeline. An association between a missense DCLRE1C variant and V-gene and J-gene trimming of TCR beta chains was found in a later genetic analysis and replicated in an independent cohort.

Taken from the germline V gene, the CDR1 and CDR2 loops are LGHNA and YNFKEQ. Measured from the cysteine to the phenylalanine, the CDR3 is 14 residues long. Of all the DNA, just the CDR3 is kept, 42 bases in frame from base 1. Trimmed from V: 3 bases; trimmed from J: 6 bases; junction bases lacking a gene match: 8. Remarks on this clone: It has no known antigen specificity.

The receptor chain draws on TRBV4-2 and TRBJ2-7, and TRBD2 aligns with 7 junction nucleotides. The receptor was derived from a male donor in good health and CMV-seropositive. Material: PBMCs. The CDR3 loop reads CASSQSRSGGEQYF. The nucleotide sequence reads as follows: TGTGCCAGCAGCCAGTCGCGGTCGGGGGGCGAGCAGTACTTC.